One and the same sample provided the 14 T cell receptor beta chains below, sequenced in a study of siplizumab effects on memory and regulatory T cells. Antigens for these TCRs are unknown. Profiled with immunoSEQ multiplex PCR; TCRdb holds only in-frame clones, not every one. The table records about 18,000 clones, 44% of them present only once. Researchers cocultured the mixed lymphocyte reaction cells at 37°C for under 7 days. Sequencing used CFSE-low (dividing) CD4+ T cells sorted from an allogeneic mixed lymphocyte reaction. The receptors stem from a human donor in good health; the cells came from an allogeneic mixed lymphocyte reaction. Some clones in this sample may be carry-over from other donors' samples.

The count of this clone is one. The chain joins TRBV6-6 to TRBJ2-1; 12 bases agree with TRBD1. The ends lost 10 bases at V and 8 bases at J; junction bases unmatched: 6. The CDR3 runs 13 residues. The germline gives CDR1 MNHNY, CDR2 SVGAGI (reference sequence). CDR3 DNA sequence: TGTGCCATCCGGGGGACAGGGGGCCATGAGCAGTTCTTC. Its translation is CAIRGTGGHEQFF.

This clone was seen only a few times. V is TRBV6-1 and J is TRBJ2-7, with 9 bases lining up with TRBD1. The germline CDR1 and CDR2 sequences are MNHNS and SASEGT. V lost 6 bases to trimming and J lost 4 bases; unmatched junction nucleotides: 10. The CDR3 spans 15 residues. The CDR3 coding sequence is TGTGCCAGCAGACAAGACAGGGGGGCCCTTTACGAGCAGTACTTC. Protein: CASRQDRGALYEQYF.

The V gene is TRBV5-1, the J gene TRBJ1-3; D call uncertain. In germline, CDR1 is SGHRS, CDR2 YFSETQ. The CDR3 extends over 17 amino acids. V was clipped by 3 bases and J by 0 bases, with 16 bases between them. The DNA of the CDR3 is TGCGCCAGCAGCTACTATGATCTGTCCCCCTCTGGAAACACCATATATTTT. The encoded protein is CASSYYDLSPSGNTIYF.

This clone is judged medium-sized (0.01 to 0.1%). This chain connects TRBV7-2 to TRBJ1-2; the match to TRBD1 covers 7 bases. The J segment lost 0 bases and the V segment lost 7 bases, leaving 11 bases of the junction unmatched. The germline V gene has CDR1 SGHTA and CDR2 FQGNSA. The CDR3 totals 16 residues. Here the CDR3 DNA reads TGTGCCAGCAAGCGAGAGGGGGCCTTAGCTAACTATGGCTACACCTTC. Residues: CASKREGALANYGYTF.

Worth noting for this clone: Relative to the germline gene, one junction end is altered; a read error may explain this. The chain employs TRBV10-1 and TRBJ2-1, with TRBD2 matching 12 bases. The CDR3 is made up of 14 amino acids. Germline V CDR1 and CDR2: WNHNN, SYGVQD (reference sequence). The CDR3 region is CASSVTSGGNGQFF. The CDR3 region has the DNA TGCGCCAGCAGTGTCACTAGCGGGGGGAATGGGCAGTTCTTC.

The V and J genes are TRBV10-2 and TRBJ1-2; no clear D. This CDR3 has 12 amino acids. Germline V gene data show CDR1 as WSHSY and CDR2 as SAAADI. Trimming removed 8 bases at V and 8 bases at J, with 15 bases between. CDR3 DNA sequence: TGCGCCAGCTATCAGGTGGTTTCGGGCTACACCTTC. As protein: CASYQVVSGYTF.

V usage is TRBV18 and J usage is TRBJ1-2; 7 nucleotides match TRBD1. The CDR3 has 15 residues. The junction had 9 bases not matched to a gene; V was cut back by 3 bases and J by 5 bases. From germline, CDR1 is KGHSH and CDR2 LQKENI. The DNA for the CDR3 is TGTGCCAGCTCACCCGGACAGGTGGAAGCTTATGGCTACACCTTC. It codes for CASSPGQVEAYGYTF.

The rearrangement joins TRBV6-5 to TRBJ2-7; D remains unclear. Germline CDR1 reads MNHEY; CDR2 reads SVGAGI. The CDR3 is made up of 13 amino acids. V gave up 0 bases and J gave up 2 bases, with 5 bases separating them. The CDR3 region is CASSYSGAYEQYF. The CDR3 nucleotides are TGTGCCAGCAGTTACTCTGGAGCCTACGAGCAGTACTTC.

The rearrangement joins TRBV7-8 to TRBJ1-3; D ambiguous. The CDR3 totals 13 residues. Between the trimmed V and J ends, which lost 4 bases and 7 bases, there was a span of 11 bases. Germline V gene lookup returns CDR1 SGHVS and CDR2 FQNEAQ. This CDR3 is CASSSDGLNTIYF. The DNA of the CDR3 is TGTGCCAGCAGCTCGGACGGATTGAACACCATATATTTT.

V is TRBV6-5 and J is TRBJ1-2; a weak D match, TRBD1 (6 bases). The V end lost 3 bases, the J end lost 6 bases, and 14 bases lay between the germline ends. The CDR3 sequence is 14 residues long. From germline, CDR1 is MNHEY and CDR2 SVGAGI. The CDR3, as DNA: TGTGCCAGCAGTTATTTGGGGGCTGGGGATGGCTACACCTTC. It codes for CASSYLGAGDGYTF.

The V gene is TRBV6-6, the J gene TRBJ2-7; D not certain. The CDR3 has 15 residues. CDR1 is MNHNY and CDR2 is SVGAGI in the germline V gene (reference sequence). Between the trimmed V and J ends, which lost 6 bases and 2 bases, there was a span of 17 bases. The CDR3 coding sequence is TGTGCCAGCAGCTCTCGGGCCCGCGGCGCCTACGAGCAGTACTTC. Its translation is CASSSRARGAYEQYF.

This chain joins TRBV7-3 and TRBJ1-1, with a weak D call TRBD1 (6 bases). The CDR3 extends over 14 amino acids. Per the germline V gene, CDR1 is SGHTA and CDR2 is FQGTGA. V was cut by 3 bases and J by 4 bases, with 12 bases left in between. The CDR3 nucleotides read TGTGCCAGCAGCTTCGGGGGCGCGGGCACTGAAGCTTTCTTT. It encodes CASSFGGAGTEAFF.

This chain connects TRBV6-5 to TRBJ2-2; tentative D call: TRBD2 (6 bases). The germline V gene encodes CDR1 MNHEY and CDR2 SVGAGI. Trimming took 7 bases from V and 4 from J, leaving 16 bases between them. This CDR3 is 15 amino acids long. The chain's CDR3 is CASTGGPSVTGELFF. CDR3 in DNA: TGTGCCAGCACCGGAGGGCCAAGTGTCACCGGGGAGCTGTTTTTT.

Only a few counts were recorded for this clone. The chain carries TRBV5-1 and TRBJ2-3; 8 positions agree with TRBD2. CDR3 length: 16 amino acids. Germline V gene data show CDR1 as SGHRS and CDR2 as YFSETQ. The V and J ends lost 4 bases and 1 base, in that order; junction bases with no gene match: 8. The CDR3 protein is CASSPPGGLGTDTQYF. Written as DNA, the CDR3 is TGCGCCAGCAGCCCTCCGGGGGGGTTAGGCACAGATACGCAGTATTTT.